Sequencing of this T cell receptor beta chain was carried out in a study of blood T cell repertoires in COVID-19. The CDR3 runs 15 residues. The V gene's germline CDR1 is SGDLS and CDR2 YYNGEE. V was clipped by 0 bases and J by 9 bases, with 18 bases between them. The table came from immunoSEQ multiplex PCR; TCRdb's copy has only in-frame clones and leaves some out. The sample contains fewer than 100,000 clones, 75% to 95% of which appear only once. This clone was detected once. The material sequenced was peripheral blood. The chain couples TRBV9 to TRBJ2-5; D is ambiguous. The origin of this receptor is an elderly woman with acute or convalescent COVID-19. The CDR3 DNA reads TGTGCCAGCAGCGTAGAGACTTCCCCCGCGGAGCCCCAGTACTTC. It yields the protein CASSVETSPAEPQYF.